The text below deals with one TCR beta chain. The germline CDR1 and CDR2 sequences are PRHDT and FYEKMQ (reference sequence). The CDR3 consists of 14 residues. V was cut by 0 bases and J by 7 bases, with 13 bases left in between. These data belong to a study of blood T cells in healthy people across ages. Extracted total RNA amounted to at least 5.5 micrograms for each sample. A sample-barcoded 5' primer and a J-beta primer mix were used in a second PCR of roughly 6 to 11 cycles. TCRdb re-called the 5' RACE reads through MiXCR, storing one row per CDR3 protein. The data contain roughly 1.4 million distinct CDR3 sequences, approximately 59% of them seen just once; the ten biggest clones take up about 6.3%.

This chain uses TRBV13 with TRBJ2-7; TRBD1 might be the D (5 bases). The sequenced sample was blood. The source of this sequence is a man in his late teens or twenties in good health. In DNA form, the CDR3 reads TGTGCCAGCAGCTTAGGCCCCGGCAGGGTTGAGCAGTACTTC. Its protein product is CASSLGPGRVEQYF.